The following is a TCR beta chain sequence with its context. Its antigen is not identified. The data derive from a study of cytomegalovirus exposure and HLA in healthy donors. Regarding the study as a whole: The authors judged a highly shared variant cluster likely a sequencing artifact. The number of N-insertions in an Asian-associated ancestry cluster was reportedly below the approximately 700-donor mean in a later analysis.

It was with 60 Vbeta and 13 Jbeta primers that the PCR ran. Using immunoSEQ multiplex PCR, the repertoire was profiled, and TCRdb retains in-frame clones only, with some absent. The sample includes 110,000 to 150,000 clones, roughly 70% of them seen just once. The CDR3 has 15 residues. V dropped 5 bases and J dropped 2; count of bases not matched to a gene: 4. The germline CDR1 and CDR2 sequences are KGHSH and LQKENI. Regarding donors, all were healthy bone marrow donors. The receptor comes from a man between 18 and 35 years old in good health and CMV-seropositive. The specimen sequenced was PBMCs. V gene TRBV18 combines with J gene TRBJ2-3; 10 bases align to TRBD2. CDR3 in DNA: TGTGCCAGCTCAATAGCGGGGGGAATCACAGATACGCAGTATTTT. Residues: CASSIAGGITDTQYF.